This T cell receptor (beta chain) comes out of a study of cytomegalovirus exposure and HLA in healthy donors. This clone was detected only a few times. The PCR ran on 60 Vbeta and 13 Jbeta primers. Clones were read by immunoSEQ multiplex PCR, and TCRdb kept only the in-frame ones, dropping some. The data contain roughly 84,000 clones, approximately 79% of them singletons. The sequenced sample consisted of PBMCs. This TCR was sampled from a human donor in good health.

Written as DNA, the CDR3 is TGTGCCAGCAGCCCCTGGGGAGGGAACACCGGGGAGCTGTTTTTT. Amino acid sequence: CASSPWGGNTGELFF. The chain is built from TRBV7-8 and TRBJ2-2, with D possibly matching TRBD2 (6 bases). Germline V gene lookup returns CDR1 SGHVS and CDR2 FQNEAQ. The CDR3 loop spans 15 amino acids. Between the trimmed V and J ends, which lost 5 bases and 1 base, there was a span of 11 bases.